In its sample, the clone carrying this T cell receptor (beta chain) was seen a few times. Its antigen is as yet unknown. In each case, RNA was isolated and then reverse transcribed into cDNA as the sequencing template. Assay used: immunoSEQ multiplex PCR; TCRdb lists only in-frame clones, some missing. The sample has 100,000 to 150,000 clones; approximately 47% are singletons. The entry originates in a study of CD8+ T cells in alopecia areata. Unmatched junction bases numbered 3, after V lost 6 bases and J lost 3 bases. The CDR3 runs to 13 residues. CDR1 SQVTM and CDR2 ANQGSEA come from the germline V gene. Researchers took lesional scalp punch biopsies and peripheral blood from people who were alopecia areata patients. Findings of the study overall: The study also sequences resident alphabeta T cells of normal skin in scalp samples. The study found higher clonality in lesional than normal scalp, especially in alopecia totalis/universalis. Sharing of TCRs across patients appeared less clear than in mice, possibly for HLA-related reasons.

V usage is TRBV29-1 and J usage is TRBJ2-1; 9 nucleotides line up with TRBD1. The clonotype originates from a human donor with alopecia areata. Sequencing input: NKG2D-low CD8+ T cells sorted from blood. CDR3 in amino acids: CSVGQGSYNEQFF. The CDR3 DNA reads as TGCAGCGTGGGACAGGGAAGCTACAATGAGCAGTTCTTC.